These 19 T cell receptor beta chains came from one sample sequenced in a study of T cells in Graves' hyperthyroidism and ophthalmopathy. TCR beta CDR3 region amplification was performed from RNA transcripts. Using the HTBI primer set, a first-round RT-PCR was run on the TCR CDR3. TCRdb ran MiXCR on the multiplex PCR reads and lists one entry per CDR3 protein. The sample holds about 400,000 distinct CDR3 sequences; around 15% are singletons and the top ten take under 30%. Sequencing used blood. Every receptor here comes from a man aged 45-60 years with Graves' ophthalmopathy.

This clonotype was seen many times. The rearrangement uses TRBV7-6 and TRBJ1-2; D may be TRBD1 (6 bases). The length of the CDR3 is 15 residues. With 5 bases removed from V and 4 bases from J, the gap between germline ends came to 17 bases. Germline-derived CDR1 and CDR2 are SGHVS and FNYEAQ. The CDR3 nucleotides are TGTGCCAGCAGCCCGCTTATCCAGGGGAGCTATGGCTACACCTTC. Translating it yields CASSPLIQGSYGYTF.

This clonotype came up a few times. The chain joins TRBV5-1 to TRBJ2-2, with 10 nucleotides matching TRBD2. Unmatched junction bases numbered 2, after V lost 5 bases and J lost 1 base. Germline V gives CDR1 SGHRS, CDR2 YFSETQ. This CDR3 is built from 15 residues. CDR3 sequence reads: CASSWTSGNTGELFF. The CDR3 nucleotides are TGCGCCAGCAGTTGGACTAGCGGGAACACCGGGGAGCTGTTTTTT.

This clonotype has only a few counts. V is TRBV9 and J is TRBJ1-2; no definite D call. With 0 bases removed from V and 7 bases from J, the gap between germline ends came to 7 bases. CDR3 length: 12 residues. Germline V gene sequence: CDR1 SGDLS, CDR2 YYNGEE. CDR3 bases: TGTGCCAGCAGCGTAGGCCCTTCTGGCTACACCTTC. This encodes CASSVGPSGYTF.

This clonotype was detected a few times. The chain has TRBV20-1 and TRBJ2-2; 8 positions agree with TRBD1. Germline V gives CDR1 DFQATT, CDR2 SNEGSKA (reference sequence). This CDR3 is built from 10 residues. V lost 5 bases, J lost 12 bases, and 2 bases stayed unmatched. CDR3 coding DNA: TGCAGTGCTGGGGACAGGCAGCTGTTTTTT. It translates to CSAGDRQLFF.

CDR3 amino acids: CASSSLAGETYNEQFF. The CDR3 DNA sequence: TGTGCCAGCAGCTCCCTAGCGGGAGAAACCTACAATGAGCAGTTCTTC. The chain employs TRBV11-2 and TRBJ2-1; 10 nucleotides agree with TRBD2. Per germline, CDR1 SGHAT and CDR2 FQNNGV. This CDR3 region has 16 residues. With V trimmed by 4 bases and J by 2 bases, 5 bases remained unmatched.

Notes on this clonotype: This could be a read error, since a much larger clone is one nucleotide away. This chain joins TRBV30 and TRBJ1-2; no firm D call. Germline V gene data show CDR1 as GTSNPN and CDR2 as SVGIG (reference sequence). This CDR3 has 10 amino acids. V was pared by 1 base and J by 5 bases, with 2 bases between. The CDR3 reads CAWSGYGYTF. The CDR3 DNA reads TGTGCCTGGAGTGGGTATGGCTACACCTTC.

There are a few counts of this clonotype. This rearrangement joins TRBV7-2 to TRBJ2-1; 7 bases align to TRBD2. The CDR3 extends over 14 amino acids. V lost 5 bases and J lost 10; bases outside the gene matches: 11. Germline CDR1 and CDR2: SGHTA and FQGNSA. The CDR3 here is CASSIFEREGEQFF. CDR3 coding DNA: TGTGCCAGCAGCATCTTCGAGCGGGAAGGAGAGCAGTTCTTC.

This clonotype was seen ten or more times. The chain couples TRBV14 to TRBJ2-7; 11 positions agree with TRBD2. Unmatched junction bases numbered 4, after V lost 2 bases and J lost 4 bases. Per the germline V gene, CDR1 is SGHDN and CDR2 is FVKESK. This CDR3 spans 15 amino acids. The CDR3, as DNA: TGTGCCAGCAGCCAATCCACTAGCGGGAGATACGAGCAGTACTTC. Protein: CASSQSTSGRYEQYF.

The chain joins TRBV30 to TRBJ2-3, with D maybe TRBD2 (5 bases). This CDR3 is 13 amino acids long. CDR1 GTSNPN and CDR2 SVGIG come from the germline V gene (reference sequence). V shed 2 bases and J shed 12 bases, with 18 bases lying between them. CDR3 region: CAWSIRVGAPQYF. The CDR3 bases are TGTGCCTGGAGTATCAGAGTGGGAGCGCCCCAGTATTTT.

The chain uses TRBV27 and TRBJ1-6, with D possibly TRBD1 on 6 matching bases. V lost 3 bases and J lost 6, with 9 bases in between. CDR1 and CDR2 (germline): MNHEY, SMNVEV (reference sequence). CDR3 length: 14 residues. The CDR3 DNA is TGTGCCAGCAGTTTCGGGGGCCTTAATTCACCCCTCCACTTT. This sequence encodes CASSFGGLNSPLHF.

This clonotype has just a few counts. This chain links TRBV5-1 with TRBJ2-1; 14 bases are a match to TRBD2. Germline CDR1 reads SGHRS; CDR2 reads YFSETQ. V trimming: 0 bases; J trimming: 8 bases; junction bases outside the gene matches: 4. CDR3 length: 16 amino acids. The CDR3 here is CASSLGTSGRSDEQFF. CDR3 sequence (DNA): TGCGCCAGCAGCTTGGGGACTAGCGGGAGGTCTGATGAGCAGTTCTTC.

This clonotype occurred a few times. The chain uses TRBV20-1 and TRBJ2-7; 7 nucleotides line up with TRBD2. This CDR3 region has 14 residues. Germline CDR1 is DFQATT and CDR2 is SNEGSKA (reference sequence). V shed 5 bases, J shed 2 bases, and the junction held 9 bases outside the gene matches. The CDR3 nucleotides read TGCAGTGCTCCCGAGCGGGGAGATCCCTACGAGCAGTACTTC. Translating it yields CSAPERGDPYEQYF.

This clonotype was seen only once. V is TRBV9 and J is TRBJ2-5, with 7 bases identical to TRBD1. Unmatched junction bases numbered 16, after V lost 0 bases and J lost 2 bases. CDR1 and CDR2 from the germline V gene are SGDLS and YYNGEE. The CDR3 runs to 19 residues. Here the CDR3 reads CASSVGLGRAGGSQETQYF. CDR3 DNA: TGTGCCAGCAGCGTAGGTCTTGGGCGCGCAGGGGGATCTCAAGAGACCCAGTACTTC.

The V and J genes are TRBV5-6 and TRBJ2-5; 9 bases fit TRBD2. The germline V gene has CDR1 SGHDT and CDR2 YYEEEE. With V trimmed by 1 base and J by 8 bases, 9 bases remained unmatched. This CDR3 contains 15 residues. The CDR3, as DNA: TGTGCCAGCAGCTTGTCTGGGACTAGCTCAGGCACCCAGTACTTC. Residues: CASSLSGTSSGTQYF.

This rearrangement joins TRBV24-1 to TRBJ2-3; 7 nucleotides line up with TRBD2. The length of the CDR3 is 15 residues. Looked up from germline, CDR1 is KGHDR and CDR2 is SFDVKD. The ends lost 2 bases at V and 3 bases at J; junction bases unmatched: 4. CDR3 residues: CATSDSARETDTQYF. In nucleotides, the CDR3 is TGTGCCACCAGTGATTCTGCGCGGGAGACAGATACGCAGTATTTT.

The table lists this clonotype with many counts. V gene TRBV5-6 combines with J gene TRBJ2-5; D possibly corresponds to TRBD2 (6 bases). Germline V gene data show CDR1 as SGHDT and CDR2 as YYEEEE. V was trimmed by 4 bases and J by 0 bases, leaving 13 bases between them. This CDR3 contains 15 residues. CDR3 region: CASSEVSGHQETQYF. CDR3 in DNA: TGTGCCAGCAGCGAAGTTAGCGGTCACCAAGAGACCCAGTACTTC. Together with reference TRBV5-6 and TRBJ2-5, the CDR3 gives the full variable domain: DAGVTQSPTHLIKTRGQQVTLRCSPKSGHDTVSWYQQALGQGPQFIFQYYEEEERQRGNFPDRFSGHQFPNYSSELNVNALLLGDSALYLCASSEVSGHQETQYFGPGTRLLVL.

The chain employs TRBV20-1 and TRBJ2-7; the match to TRBD2 covers 9 bases. Germline assignment: CDR1 DFQATT and CDR2 SNEGSKA (reference sequence). The CDR3 has 15 amino acids. V lost 3 bases, J lost 5 bases, and 11 bases stayed unmatched. CDR3 sequence: CSASSTTSGHHEQYF. Written as DNA, the CDR3 is TGCAGTGCTAGTTCCACGACTAGCGGACATCACGAGCAGTACTTC.

This clonotype was recorded many times. This chain uses TRBV7-9 with TRBJ1-2, with D tentatively TRBD1 (6 bases). V lost 1 base to trimming and J lost 8 bases, with 20 bases between them. This CDR3 has 16 residues. The germline V gene has CDR1 SEHNR and CDR2 FQNEAQ (reference sequence). The CDR3 DNA reads as TGTGCCAGCAGCTTAGACTCAGGACAGAGCTTGGGAGGCTACACCTTC. It translates to CASSLDSGQSLGGYTF.

This clonotype was observed many times. The chain is built from TRBV2 and TRBJ1-5; D might be TRBD1 (5 bases). This CDR3 has 16 amino acids. V was trimmed by 5 bases and J by 1 base, leaving 15 bases between them. Germline CDR1 and CDR2: SNHLY and FYNNEI. The CDR3 DNA reads as TGTGCCAGCAGTCCCCGCGGAGGGGAAAGCAATCAGCCCCAGCATTTT. Encoded protein: CASSPRGGESNQPQHF.